Each of the 23 T cell receptor beta chains below was sequenced from the same sample in a study of blood T cell repertoires in COVID-19. Using immunoSEQ multiplex PCR, the repertoire was profiled, and TCRdb retains in-frame clones only, with some absent. The data hold 84,000 or so clones, with roughly 86% observed a single time. The sequenced sample was peripheral blood. These receptors all stem from a man in his 70s with acute or convalescent COVID-19.

This chain connects TRBV6-5 to TRBJ2-7; 7 bases agree with TRBD1. The ends lost 8 bases at V and 0 bases at J; junction bases unmatched: 4. CDR3 size: 13 residues. Germline loops: CDR1 MNHEY, CDR2 SVGAGI. CDR3 nucleotides: TGTGCCAGCTCCCCAGGGGGCTCCTACGAGCAGTACTTC. It specifies CASSPGGSYEQYF.

V and J are TRBV4-1 and TRBJ1-4; tentative D call: TRBD1 (6 bases). CDR1 is MGHRA, CDR2 YSYEKL, per germline. The V and J ends lost 3 bases and 5 bases respectively, with 10 bases between them. This CDR3 is built from 14 residues. The DNA for the CDR3 is TGCGCCAGCAGCCACGGGACAAAGAATGAAAAACTGTTTTTT. Its translation is CASSHGTKNEKLFF.

The V and J genes are TRBV18 and TRBJ1-5; 7 nucleotides agree with TRBD1. This CDR3 has 14 amino acids. Germline CDR1 and CDR2: KGHSH and LQKENI. Trimming took 6 bases from V and 3 from J; bases not matched to a gene: 5. CDR3 sequence: CASSLDRVNQPQHF. CDR3 in DNA: TGTGCCAGCTCGCTTGACAGGGTCAATCAGCCCCAGCATTTT. Together with reference TRBV18 and TRBJ1-5, the CDR3 gives the full variable domain: NAGVMQNPRHLVRRRGQEARLRCSPMKGHSHVYWYRQLPEEGLKFMVYLQKENIIDESGMPKERFSAEFPKEGPSILRIQQVVRGDSAAYFCASSLDRVNQPQHFGDGTRLSIL.

This clone was recorded a few times. The chain uses TRBV19 and TRBJ2-1; D is unresolved. V was pared by 3 bases and J by 3 bases, with 6 bases between. The CDR3 has 13 amino acids. Germline V gene sequence: CDR1 LNHDA, CDR2 SQIVND (reference sequence). The CDR3 sequence: CASSIASYNEQFF. CDR3 bases: TGTGCCAGTAGTATCGCCAGCTACAATGAGCAGTTCTTC.

The sample holds a few counts of this clone. The chain links TRBV28 to TRBJ2-1, with D unclear. This CDR3 spans 14 amino acids. Germline V gene data show CDR1 as MDHEN and CDR2 as SYDVKM. The CDR3 coding sequence is TGTGTCACATCGCCCCCGTCGCGAGGAAATGAGCAGTTCTTC. This sequence encodes CVTSPPSRGNEQFF.

The chain carries TRBV6-4 and TRBJ1-6, with unresolved D. The CDR3 loop spans 15 amino acids. Germline V gene sequence: CDR1 MRHNA, CDR2 SNTAGT. V lost 2 bases and J lost 7, with 12 bases in between. CDR3 residues: CASSDGGTRNSPLHF. The CDR3 bases are TGTGCCAGCAGTGACGGAGGTACGCGGAATTCACCCCTCCACTTT.

J is TRBJ1-1 and V is TRBV18; 11 nucleotides match TRBD1. The CDR3 loop spans 17 amino acids. V was clipped by 4 bases and J by 4 bases; unmatched bases: 11. In germline, CDR1 is KGHSH, CDR2 LQKENI. CDR3 DNA sequence: TGTGCCAGCTCACTCGGACAGGGGGCGCTTGTTGCCACTGAAGCTTTCTTT. It codes for CASSLGQGALVATEAFF.

This chain joins TRBV5-4 and TRBJ2-3; TRBD2 is a possible D gene (6 bases). This CDR3 has 15 amino acids. The germline V and J ends were trimmed by 4 bases and 6 bases, with 18 bases remaining between them. Germline lookup yields CDR1 SGHNT and CDR2 YYREEE (reference sequence). The CDR3 DNA is TGTGCCAGCAGCACCGGGGGAGCCTTTTTCGATACGCAGTATTTT. It translates to CASSTGGAFFDTQYF.

V usage is TRBV7-9 and J usage is TRBJ2-7; no firm D call. The CDR3 contains 13 residues. Trimming cost V 1 base and J 2 bases, with 6 bases left between them. Germline CDR1 is SEHNR and CDR2 is FQNEAQ (reference sequence). CDR3 nucleotide sequence: TGTGCCAGCAGCTTAGATGGCCCCTACGAGCAGTACTTC. Its translation: CASSLDGPYEQYF.

This sequence joins TRBV18 and TRBJ2-7; the match to TRBD1 covers 9 bases. Germline V gene lookup returns CDR1 KGHSH and CDR2 LQKENI. V dropped 3 bases and J dropped 0; count of bases not matched to a gene: 0. The CDR3 consists of 14 residues. The CDR3 region has the DNA TGTGCCAGCTCACCGACAGGGGGCTCCTACGAGCAGTACTTC. This encodes CASSPTGGSYEQYF.

The CDR3 here is CASSPYLTGGTSPLHF. For the CDR3, the DNA is TGTGCCAGCAGCCCCTATCTGACAGGGGGTACTTCACCCCTCCACTTT. The chain carries TRBV7-9 and TRBJ1-6; 9 bases line up with TRBD1. Germline CDR1 and CDR2: SEHNR and FQNEAQ (reference sequence). Trimming cost V 5 bases and J 9 bases; bases outside gene matches: 11. The CDR3 is made up of 16 amino acids.

V usage is TRBV10-3 and J usage is TRBJ2-3; perhaps TRBD2 as D (5 bases). The CDR3 is 15 amino acids. V shed 3 bases and J shed 2 bases, with 12 bases lying between them. Germline values: CDR1 ENHRY, CDR2 SYGVKD. In DNA, the CDR3 is TGTGCCATCAGTGATGAGCGGAGCTACACAGATACGCAGTATTTT. It translates to CAISDERSYTDTQYF.

V gene TRBV5-6 combines with J gene TRBJ2-2; possible D gene TRBD1, 6 bases. V was clipped by 2 bases and J by 4 bases, with 9 bases between them. CDR1 is SGHDT and CDR2 is YYEEEE in the germline V gene. The CDR3 is made up of 14 amino acids. The chain's CDR3 is CASSFDRSTGELFF. Here the CDR3 DNA reads TGTGCCAGCAGCTTCGACAGGAGCACCGGGGAGCTGTTTTTT.

The J gene is TRBJ1-1, the V gene TRBV6-5; TRBD1 matches 7 bases. V was clipped by 2 bases and J by 1 base; unmatched bases: 1. Germline loops: CDR1 MNHEY, CDR2 SVGAGI. CDR3 length equals 14 residues. The chain's CDR3 is CASSYGTANTEAFF. CDR3 nucleotide sequence: TGTGCCAGCAGTTACGGGACAGCGAACACTGAAGCTTTCTTT.

V gene TRBV5-8 combines with J gene TRBJ2-1, with TRBD1 as a possible D gene (5 bases). CDR3 length: 17 residues. V was shortened by 4 bases and J by 6 bases, with 23 bases between the two germline ends. Per germline, CDR1 SGHTS and CDR2 YDEGEE. The CDR3 DNA reads as TGTGCCAGCAGCGCCCTAAGGTTCAGGGTCCCCGCCAATGAGCAGTTCTTC. Protein product: CASSALRFRVPANEQFF.

The V gene is TRBV7-9, the J gene TRBJ2-7; D gene uncertain. Trimming stripped 3 bases from V and 1 base from J, with 4 bases between. From germline, CDR1 is SEHNR and CDR2 FQNEAQ (reference sequence). The CDR3 is 12 residues long. Here the CDR3 reads CASSFTSYEQYF. The DNA for the CDR3 is TGTGCCAGCAGCTTTACATCCTACGAGCAGTACTTC.

The V and J genes are TRBV5-4 and TRBJ1-2; a weak D match, TRBD1 (6 bases). The V end was cut by 2 bases, the J end by 5 bases, with 10 bases between. Germline V gene sequence: CDR1 SGHNT, CDR2 YYREEE (reference sequence). This CDR3 is 13 amino acids long. CDR3 residues: CASSFQGSYGYTF. CDR3 bases: TGTGCCAGCAGCTTTCAGGGGTCTTATGGCTACACCTTC. Variable domain in full (rest from reference TRBV5-4 and TRBJ1-2): ETGVTQSPTHLIKTRGQQVTLRCSSQSGHNTVSWYQQALGQGPQFIFQYYREEENGRGNFPPRFSGLQFPNYSSELNVNALELDDSALYLCASSFQGSYGYTFGSGTRLTVV.

This chain connects TRBV5-4 to TRBJ2-3; D possibly corresponds to TRBD1 (6 bases). In germline, CDR1 is SGHNT, CDR2 YYREEE (reference sequence). This CDR3 is built from 12 residues. Trimming left V 3 bases short and J 4 bases short, with 6 bases between. For the CDR3, the DNA is TGTGCCAGCAGCTCAGGGGCAGATACGCAGTATTTT. Its protein product is CASSSGADTQYF. Combining the CDR3 with reference TRBV5-4 and TRBJ2-3 gives the whole variable domain ETGVTQSPTHLIKTRGQQVTLRCSSQSGHNTVSWYQQALGQGPQFIFQYYREEENGRGNFPPRFSGLQFPNYSSELNVNALELDDSALYLCASSSGADTQYFGPGTRLTVL.

This clone was recorded only once. The genes are TRBV2 and TRBJ1-3, with D possibly matching TRBD1 (5 bases). Per the germline V gene, CDR1 is SNHLY and CDR2 is FYNNEI. V was clipped by 4 bases and J by 0 bases, with 16 bases between them. CDR3 length equals 17 residues. The CDR3 spells CASSGGGTVRSGNTIYF. DNA of the CDR3: TGTGCCAGCAGTGGGGGCGGGACGGTTCGCTCTGGAAACACCATATATTTT.

This chain joins TRBV10-1 and TRBJ1-1; 9 bases are shared with TRBD1. The CDR3 is made up of 13 amino acids. J gave up 7 bases and V 7 bases, and 7 bases lay outside the gene matches. CDR1 is WNHNN and CDR2 is SYGVQD in the germline V gene (reference sequence). The CDR3 DNA reads as TGCGCCAGCACGTTGGACAGGGGTGGTGAAGCTTTCTTT. Translating gives CASTLDRGGEAFF.

This clone was seen just once. The V and J genes are TRBV6-6 and TRBJ2-3; 12 bases align to TRBD2. Germline CDR1 is MNHNY and CDR2 is SVGAGI (reference sequence). V shed 9 bases and J 9 bases; nucleotides not matched to a gene: 7. This CDR3 region has 13 residues. CDR3 in amino acids: CASILLAGGTQYF. CDR3 DNA: TGTGCCAGTATATTACTAGCGGGGGGAACGCAGTATTTT.

For the CDR3, the DNA is TGTGCCACCAGTGATTCCTGGGGCTCCACGCAGTATTTT. Protein product: CATSDSWGSTQYF. V gene TRBV24-1 combines with J gene TRBJ2-3, with D possibly being TRBD1 (5 bases). V was shortened by 2 bases and J by 9 bases, with 11 bases between the two germline ends. The germline gives CDR1 KGHDR, CDR2 SFDVKD. The CDR3 totals 13 residues.

The gene calls are TRBV5-1 and TRBJ2-3; no definite D call. In germline, CDR1 is SGHRS, CDR2 YFSETQ. The CDR3 extends over 14 amino acids. V shed 3 bases and J shed 2 bases, with 10 bases lying between them. CDR3 bases: TGCGCCAGCAGCTCTAATTATAACACAGATACGCAGTATTTT. It encodes CASSSNYNTDTQYF.